The sequence of this T cell receptor (beta chain) was determined in a study of blood T cell repertoires in COVID-19. Overall study: T cells, B-cell-depleted T cells, or PBMCs provided the cDNA or gDNA that served as material.

In the study's own analysis: Amplification of reference gene primers was used by the study to estimate nucleated cell counts. The assay was immunoSEQ multiplex PCR, and TCRdb's table has in-frame clones only and misses some. That table supplies the V and J calls and clone size; D and trimming were determined from the DNA. The repertoire has approximately 200,000 clones, around 84% of them found once; the top ten carry approximately 5.1%. Germline CDR1 is MNHEY and CDR2 is SVGEGT. The CDR3 loop spans 16 amino acids. The V and J ends lost 2 bases and 1 base, in that order; junction bases with no gene match: 5.

The material sequenced was peripheral blood. This clonotype was sampled from a woman aged 55-69 years who had recovered from COVID-19. The chain has TRBV6-2 or TRBV6-3 and TRBJ1-5; 7 bases match TRBD1. Written as DNA, the CDR3 is TGTGCCAGCAGTTACAGATGGACAGGAAGCAATCAGCCCCAGCATTTT. Translating gives CASSYRWTGSNQPQHF.